One sample yielded the 32 T cell receptor beta chains listed below, sequenced in a study of graft-versus-host responses after intestinal transplantation. Once graft tissue had been processed, intraepithelial and lamina propria lymphocytes were released. Measured with immunoSEQ multiplex PCR; TCRdb has only the in-frame clones, and not every one. The table includes about 20,000 clones, around 78% detected once. The sequencing used ileum tissue, collected 12 days after intestinal transplant. Every receptor here comes from a human patient who received an intestinal transplant, so some T cells may come from the graft donor.

The gene calls are TRBV4-2 and TRBJ1-5; TRBD1 might be the D (6 bases). Looked up from germline, CDR1 is LGHNA and CDR2 is YNFKEQ. The V and J ends lost 5 bases and 9 bases respectively, with 20 bases between them. The CDR3 has 15 residues. The CDR3 region has the DNA TGTGCCAGCAGCTCGGAGGGGGGGGAAGGACGGCCCCAGCATTTT. Translated: CASSSEGGEGRPQHF.

This clone was counted only a few times. The chain carries TRBV19 and TRBJ2-5; the match to TRBD1 covers 7 bases. This CDR3 spans 13 amino acids. The V segment lost 5 bases and the J segment 4 bases; nucleotides outside the gene matches: 4. Per the germline V gene, CDR1 is LNHDA and CDR2 is SQIVND (reference sequence). For the CDR3, the DNA is TGTGCCAGTAGTCCCGACAGGGTAGAGACCCAGTACTTC. The encoded protein is CASSPDRVETQYF. The whole variable domain, remainder taken from reference TRBV19 and TRBJ2-5, is DGGITQSPKYLFRKEGQNVTLSCEQNLNHDAMYWYRQDPGQGLRLIYYSQIVNDFQKGDIAEGYSVSREKKESFPLTVTSAQKNPTAFYLCASSPDRVETQYFGPGTRLLVL.

This clone was recorded once. The J gene is TRBJ2-2, the V gene TRBV6-1, with 7 bases that match TRBD2. The V gene's germline CDR1 is MNHNS and CDR2 SASEGT. This CDR3 comprises 15 residues. J gave up 4 bases and V 4 bases, and 6 bases lay outside the gene matches. The CDR3 DNA reads as TGTGCCAGCAGTGGTGAGACTAGCAGCACCGGGGAGCTGTTTTTT. Its protein product is CASSGETSSTGELFF.

The chain has TRBV19 and TRBJ2-5, with 7 bases matching TRBD1. The CDR3 sequence is 15 residues long. The germline CDR1 and CDR2 sequences are LNHDA and SQIVND (reference sequence). V lost 5 bases to trimming and J lost 3 bases; unmatched junction nucleotides: 9. The CDR3 reads CASSPYGQGEETQYF. CDR3 coding DNA: TGTGCCAGTAGTCCTTACGGGCAGGGGGAAGAGACCCAGTACTTC.

V usage is TRBV6-6 and J usage is TRBJ1-1; the match to TRBD1 covers 7 bases. The CDR3 is 14 amino acids. Germline lookup yields CDR1 MNHNY and CDR2 SVGAGI (reference sequence). V dropped 6 bases and J dropped 4; count of bases not matched to a gene: 8. CDR3: CASRLGQDGTEAFF. DNA for the CDR3: TGTGCCAGCAGACTTGGACAGGACGGCACTGAAGCTTTCTTT.

The rearrangement links TRBV2 to TRBJ2-2, with unresolved D. In germline, CDR1 is SNHLY, CDR2 FYNNEI. CDR3 length: 12 residues. V lost 1 base to trimming and J lost 7 bases, with 4 bases between them. The CDR3 nucleotides are TGTGCCAGCAGTGAAGACTTCGGGGAGCTGTTTTTT. It codes for CASSEDFGELFF.

The chain uses TRBV11-2 and TRBJ2-7, with a tentative D call TRBD1 (6 bases). This CDR3 region has 14 residues. In germline, CDR1 is SGHAT, CDR2 FQNNGV. V was cut by 0 bases and J by 2 bases, with 8 bases left in between. CDR3 coding DNA: TGTGCCAGCAGCTTAGACAGGGGACCCTACGAGCAGTACTTC. Amino acid sequence: CASSLDRGPYEQYF.

CDR3 residues: CASSPRFGNTEAFF. CDR3 DNA sequence: TGTGCCAGCAGCCCCAGGTTTGGGAACACTGAAGCTTTCTTT. The J gene is TRBJ1-1, the V gene TRBV6-5; D not certain. Trimming pared 6 bases from V and 1 base from J, leaving 12 bases between. Germline V gene lookup returns CDR1 MNHEY and CDR2 SVGAGI. This CDR3 spans 14 amino acids.

V and J are TRBV2 and TRBJ1-1; TRBD1 might be the D (5 bases). V lost 3 bases to trimming and J lost 0 bases, with 11 bases between them. Germline lookup yields CDR1 SNHLY and CDR2 FYNNEI. CDR3 length: 15 residues. CDR3 residues: CASSEGRGLNTEAFF. The CDR3 nucleotides read TGTGCCAGCAGTGAGGGGCGGGGTTTGAACACTGAAGCTTTCTTT. The full variable domain, rest sourced from reference TRBV2 and TRBJ1-1, is EPEVTQTPSHQVTQMGQEVILRCVPISNHLYFYWYRQILGQKVEFLVSFYNNEISEKSEIFDDQFSVERPDGSNFTLKIRSTKLEDSAMYFCASSEGRGLNTEAFFGQGTRLTVV.

The chain uses TRBV27 and TRBJ2-1; TRBD2 matches at 11 bases. V shed 2 bases and J 7 bases; nucleotides not matched to a gene: 4. Germline CDR1 and CDR2: MNHEY and SMNVEV (reference sequence). CDR3 length equals 15 residues. CDR3 region: CASSLGTSGYNEQFF. The CDR3 region has the DNA TGTGCCAGCAGTTTAGGGACTAGCGGCTATAATGAGCAGTTCTTC.

The genes are TRBV5-8 and TRBJ2-7; TRBD1 is a possible D gene (6 bases). Trimming pared 4 bases from V and 5 bases from J, leaving 13 bases between. Germline V gene lookup returns CDR1 SGHTS and CDR2 YDEGEE. CDR3 length: 13 amino acids. In DNA, the CDR3 is TGTGCCAGCAGCCCCTTGAACAGGGACGAGCAGTACTTC. Its protein is CASSPLNRDEQYF.

The chain carries TRBV2 and TRBJ2-5, with a possible D match to TRBD1 (7 bases). The CDR3 loop spans 17 amino acids. Germline V lookup: CDR1 SNHLY, CDR2 FYNNEI. The germline V and J ends were trimmed by 2 bases and 5 bases, with 21 bases remaining between them. In nucleotides, the CDR3 is TGTGCCAGCAGTGAACAGCGGGCAGGGGGTGTGGGGGAGACCCAGTACTTC. It specifies CASSEQRAGGVGETQYF. Based on the CDR3 plus reference TRBV2 and TRBJ2-5, the full variable domain is EPEVTQTPSHQVTQMGQEVILRCVPISNHLYFYWYRQILGQKVEFLVSFYNNEISEKSEIFDDQFSVERPDGSNFTLKIRSTKLEDSAMYFCASSEQRAGGVGETQYFGPGTRLLVL.

The chain combines TRBV28 with TRBJ2-7, with 11 positions matching TRBD2. J gave up 6 bases and V 2 bases, and 9 bases lay outside the gene matches. Germline V gene sequence: CDR1 MDHEN, CDR2 SYDVKM. This CDR3 has 16 amino acids. The CDR3 protein is CASSLALAGGSPEQYF. As DNA, the CDR3 is TGTGCCAGCAGTTTAGCCCTAGCGGGAGGTTCCCCCGAGCAGTACTTC. Based on the CDR3 plus reference TRBV28 and TRBJ2-7, the full variable domain is DVKVTQSSRYLVKRTGEKVFLECVQDMDHENMFWYRQDPGLGLRLIYFSYDVKMKEKGDIPEGYSVSREKKERFSLILESASTNQTSMYLCASSLALAGGSPEQYFGPGTRLTVT.

To note about this clone: This same CDR3 is encoded by further DNA sequences in the sample. The V call is TRBV5-1, the J call TRBJ1-2; TRBD1 matches 8 bases. This CDR3 spans 13 amino acids. The J segment lost 5 bases and the V segment lost 0 bases, leaving 0 bases of the junction unmatched. The germline V gene has CDR1 SGHRS and CDR2 YFSETQ. CDR3 sequence reads: CASSLGTGYGYTF. Here the CDR3 DNA reads TGCGCCAGCAGCTTGGGGACAGGGTATGGCTACACCTTC. The variable domain in full, completed from reference TRBV5-1 and TRBJ1-2, reads KAGVTQTPRYLIKTRGQQVTLSCSPISGHRSVSWYQQTPGQGLQFLFEYFSETQRNKGNFPGRFSGRQFSNSRSEMNVSTLELGDSALYLCASSLGTGYGYTFGSGTRLTVV.

This clone was seen a single time. This chain uses TRBV7-9 with TRBJ1-4; D remains ambiguous. The V gene lost 3 bases and the J gene lost 0 bases, with 2 bases spanning the gap. CDR1 and CDR2 from the germline V gene are SEHNR and FQNEAQ (reference sequence). This CDR3 has 13 residues. CDR3 nucleotides: TGTGCCAGCAGCTTCACAACTAATGAAAAACTGTTTTTT. Translated: CASSFTTNEKLFF.

The genes are TRBV5-1 and TRBJ2-6; the match to TRBD1 covers 10 bases. Germline V gene sequence: CDR1 SGHRS, CDR2 YFSETQ. The junction had 8 bases not matched to a gene; V was cut back by 0 bases and J by 2 bases. The CDR3 totals 19 residues. For the CDR3, the DNA is TGCGCCAGCAGCTTGGGTCCGCCCGGGACAGGGGCTGGGGCCAACGTCCTGACTTTC. It encodes CASSLGPPGTGAGANVLTF.

A few counts support this clone. Other DNA variants within this sample encode the same CDR3. This chain links TRBV7-9 with TRBJ2-2, with D uncertain. This CDR3 spans 15 amino acids. V dropped 5 bases and J dropped 5 bases, with 15 bases sitting between them. Germline-derived CDR1 and CDR2 are SEHNR and FQNEAQ (reference sequence). CDR3 loop: CASSQEVDRTGELFF. The CDR3 DNA is TGTGCCAGCAGCCAAGAGGTGGATCGGACCGGGGAGCTGTTTTTT.

This chain uses TRBV7-9 with TRBJ2-7; TRBD2 matches 9 bases. This CDR3 region has 15 residues. The germline gives CDR1 SEHNR, CDR2 FQNEAQ (reference sequence). V lost 1 base, J lost 2 bases, and 3 bases stayed unmatched. CDR3 amino acids: CASSLGLAGTYEQYF. CDR3 in DNA: TGTGCCAGCAGCTTAGGGCTAGCGGGGACCTACGAGCAGTACTTC.

This clone rates as medium-sized. V is TRBV18 and J is TRBJ2-1; 8 bases are a match to TRBD2. The CDR3 has 16 amino acids. From germline, CDR1 is KGHSH and CDR2 LQKENI. V dropped 3 bases and J dropped 9; count of bases not matched to a gene: 13. CDR3 loop: CASSPLGVAGRGEQFF. CDR3 DNA: TGTGCCAGCTCACCCCTTGGGGTAGCGGGAAGGGGTGAGCAGTTCTTC.

In DNA form, the CDR3 reads TGTGCCAGCAGTGGGGGACTAGACAGGGTGGAGACCCAGTACTTC. Translation: CASSGGLDRVETQYF. The rearrangement links TRBV9 to TRBJ2-5, with a tentative D call TRBD2 (8 bases). Germline assignment: CDR1 SGDLS and CDR2 YYNGEE. The CDR3 is 15 amino acids. Trimming took 5 bases from V and 5 from J, leaving 19 bases between them. The full variable domain, in which reference TRBV9 and TRBJ2-5 provide the parts outside the CDR3, is DSGVTQTPKHLITATGQRVTLRCSPRSGDLSVYWYQQSLDQGLQFLIQYYNGEERAKGNILERFSAQQFPDLHSELNLSSLELGDSALYFCASSGGLDRVETQYFGPGTRLLVL.

The chain has TRBV7-9 and TRBJ2-7, with 14 positions matching TRBD2. The CDR3 extends over 16 amino acids. V shed 6 bases, J shed 7 bases, and the junction held 11 bases outside the gene matches. Germline CDR1 SEHNR, CDR2 FQNEAQ (reference sequence). The CDR3 DNA sequence: TGTGCCAGCAGTCAAACCGGACTAGCGGGGGGCCGAGAGCAGTACTTC. This sequence encodes CASSQTGLAGGREQYF.

This clone was seen more than once but under ten times. This chain connects TRBV11-2 to TRBJ2-1; 8 positions agree with TRBD2. Germline V gives CDR1 SGHAT, CDR2 FQNNGV. CDR3 size: 15 residues. Losses at the gene ends were 2 bases for V and 9 bases for J; bases not matched to a gene: 9. The CDR3 DNA reads TGTGCCAGCAGCTTAATAGCGGGGATGGACGGTGAGCAGTTCTTC. This translates into CASSLIAGMDGEQFF.

J is TRBJ1-3 and V is TRBV27; 12 nucleotides align to TRBD1. The germline V gene has CDR1 MNHEY and CDR2 SMNVEV (reference sequence). After removal of 2 bases from V and 3 bases from J, the junction contained 11 bases not matched to a gene. This CDR3 is 19 amino acids long. CDR3 protein: CASSLRGQGAIIGGNTIYF. The CDR3 DNA reads as TGTGCCAGCAGTTTACGGGGACAGGGGGCAATAATAGGTGGAAACACCATATATTTT.

This clone has only one observation. The chain recombines TRBV7-9 with TRBJ2-3; 11 bases are a match to TRBD2. CDR1 and CDR2 (germline): SEHNR, FQNEAQ (reference sequence). The CDR3 runs to 16 residues. Germline trimming cut 2 bases from V and 7 bases from J; bases unmatched to any gene: 8. The CDR3 sequence: CASSLWLAGGHHTQYF. The CDR3 DNA reads as TGTGCCAGCAGCTTATGGCTAGCGGGGGGTCACCATACGCAGTATTTT.

This chain joins TRBV6-1 and TRBJ2-7, with 9 bases that match TRBD2. Trimming removed 0 bases from V and 4 bases from J; junction bases left unmatched: 7. Germline V lookup: CDR1 MNHNS, CDR2 SASEGT. The CDR3 is made up of 16 amino acids. As DNA, the CDR3 is TGTGCCAGCAGTGAAGCCCCGGGGAGCGGGAGGTACGAGCAGTACTTC. It codes for CASSEAPGSGRYEQYF.

This clone was observed a few times. The rearrangement joins TRBV20-1 to TRBJ2-7; D is undetermined. Germline V lookup: CDR1 DFQATT, CDR2 SNEGSKA (reference sequence). Deletions cut 3 bases from V and 2 bases from J, with 5 bases between. The CDR3 is made up of 11 amino acids. CDR3 in amino acids: CSASGPYEQYF. The DNA of the CDR3 is TGCAGTGCTAGTGGGCCCTACGAGCAGTACTTC.

In DNA, the CDR3 is TGTGCCAGCAGCGTAGGTCAGCGGGAGACCACAGATACGCAGTATTTT. Translating gives CASSVGQRETTDTQYF. The chain employs TRBV9 and TRBJ2-3; TRBD2 matches 8 bases. Trimming cost V 0 bases and J 2 bases; bases outside gene matches: 5. Germline values: CDR1 SGDLS, CDR2 YYNGEE. The CDR3 extends over 16 amino acids.

V is TRBV5-1 and J is TRBJ1-2; D gene unclear. CDR3 size: 13 residues. Germline loops: CDR1 SGHRS, CDR2 YFSETQ. Trimming left V 4 bases short and J 3 bases short, with 10 bases between. The CDR3: CASSRLTDYGYTF. The CDR3 DNA sequence: TGCGCCAGCAGCCGACTCACCGACTATGGCTACACCTTC.

The chain is built from TRBV4-2 and TRBJ2-7; D uncertain. Trimming cost V 3 bases and J 5 bases, with 5 bases left between them. CDR3 length: 11 residues. Per the germline V gene, CDR1 is LGHNA and CDR2 is YNFKEQ. As DNA, the CDR3 is TGTGCCAGCAGCCACCGGGACGAGCAGTACTTC. It translates to CASSHRDEQYF.

The CDR3 region has the DNA TGTGCCACCAAACAGGGCACTAACTATGGCTACACCTTC. Translation gives CATKQGTNYGYTF. This chain connects TRBV6-4 to TRBJ1-2, with a possible D match to TRBD1 (6 bases). Germline V CDR1 and CDR2: MRHNA, SNTAGT. The V gene lost 10 bases and the J gene lost 0 bases, with 12 bases spanning the gap. CDR3 length: 13 residues.

In nucleotides, the CDR3 is TGTGCCATCAGTGATGGGGGGACAGGCGGCAATGAGCAGTTCTTC. Translated, it gives CAISDGGTGGNEQFF. This chain connects TRBV10-3 to TRBJ2-1; 8 nucleotides line up with TRBD1. The CDR3 consists of 15 residues. Germline V gives CDR1 ENHRY, CDR2 SYGVKD. Trimming at V came to 3 bases and at J to 6 bases, leaving 7 bases not matched to a gene.

This clone was found once. Here the CDR3 DNA reads TGCGCCAGCAGCTTGTTTCTCGGCGGCCAAGAGACCCAGTACTTC. This gives the protein CASSLFLGGQETQYF. This chain connects TRBV5-1 to TRBJ2-5, with D unclear. The length of the CDR3 is 15 residues. Per germline, CDR1 SGHRS and CDR2 YFSETQ. Trimming took 1 base from V and 1 from J, leaving 11 bases between them.